The sequence of this TCR beta chain was determined in a study of beta chain features in type 1 diabetes. Study conclusions and caveats: It was possible that PCR favored shorter templates, equally so in patients and controls. Across all four CD4+ subsets, people with type 1 diabetes showed modestly shorter TCRB CDR3s.

Sorted CD4+ subsets: naive, central memory, regulatory, stem cell-like memory (CD45RO/CCR7/CD25/CD127/CD95/CD27 panel). Without exception, sorted populations had purity beyond 98%. Looked up from germline, CDR1 is SGHTA and CDR2 is FQGNSA. After removal of 5 bases from V and 4 bases from J, the junction contained 10 bases not matched to a gene. The CDR3 sequence is 15 residues long. Reverse transcription of all isolated RNA meant that expressed TCRB transcripts were sequenced. The read count averaged approximately 3.3 million across naive, central memory and regulatory T cell samples. Generated by immunoSEQ multiplex PCR, the TCRdb table keeps only in-frame clones and is missing some. The repertoire has 250,000 or so clones, roughly 14% of them found once; the top ten carry 0.015% to 0.02%. This clone was recorded only once. Its antigen is as yet unknown.

Sequencing was performed on naive CD4+ T cells from blood. This clonotype was obtained from a man between 25 and 39 years old with type 1 diabetes. This chain uses TRBV7-2 with TRBJ2-7, with 8 bases matching TRBD1. The CDR3: CASSLLGQGSYEQYF. The CDR3 nucleotides are TGTGCCAGCAGCCTTCTAGGACAGGGTTCTTACGAGCAGTACTTC.